The source of this TCR beta chain is a study of CD8 T cells in acute hepatitis C reinfection. At the level of the study: Within 168 days of the estimated infection date, acute samples were collected. Findings and limits, study-wide: Chronically infected subjects had no follow-up NS3-1073 repertoires.

By proportion, this clone is large. Data came from immunoSEQ multiplex PCR; TCRdb stores just in-frame clones and leaves some out. The sample shows 1,200 to 1,500 clones, roughly 50% of them seen only once. Time point: acute HCV infection, within 168 days of estimated infection date. No in vitro expansion preceded sequencing of these hepatitis C virus-specific cells, which were studied ex vivo. HCV-specific cells were stained with NS3 1073-1081 tetramer. This TCR was recovered from a woman under 30 with chronic hepatitis C. Sequenced material: HCV NS3-1073 tetramer-sorted CD8+ T cells from PBMCs, taken during acute infection.

The CDR3 region has the DNA TGTGCCAGCAGCCTGATTACTAGCGGGGGGTACCAAGAGACCCAGTACTTC. It specifies CASSLITSGGYQETQYF. V is TRBV7-2 and J is TRBJ2-5, with TRBD2 identical over 12 bases. Germline V gene data show CDR1 as SGHTA and CDR2 as FQGNSA. This CDR3 is built from 17 residues. V gave up 5 bases and J gave up 0 bases; unmatched junction bases: 7.